This TCR beta chain was sequenced for a study of T cells in localized non-small cell lung cancer. Notes on the study in general: Higher adjacent-lung clonality was associated with shorter survival. Tumor trailed uninvolved adjacent lung in T cell clonality, which peaked there. Adjacent lung exhibited a median of approximately 59 among the 100 most abundant tumor clones.

CDR1 and CDR2 from the germline V gene are SGHNT and YENEEA. This CDR3 is 18 amino acids long. V lost 3 bases, J lost 0 bases, and 8 bases stayed unmatched. In each case, adjacent lung free of atypia was taken at least 2 cm from the tumor margin. Here immunoSEQ multiplex PCR was the method, and the copy in TCRdb shows in-frame clones only, minus some. Of several hundred clones in the sample, 15% to 25% were seen once. About this clone: The antigen is undetermined.

The specimen comprised normal lung tissue next to the tumor, sampled before any cancer treatment. V and J are TRBV11-3 and TRBJ2-6, with 7 bases matching TRBD1. The TCR was taken from a man aged 35 to 69 with stage III lung adenocarcinoma. CDR3 nucleotides: TGTGCCAGCAGCTTTCCGGGACAGCCATTCTCTGGGGCCAACGTCCTGACTTTC. This gives the protein CASSFPGQPFSGANVLTF.